The following is a TCR beta chain sequence with its context. Its antigen is currently unknown. Pooled together were second doses at about 4 or about 12 weeks. V lost 3 bases and J 6 bases, leaving 11 bases between the germline ends. The CDR3 is 13 amino acids. This sample stems from a study of T cell responses to AZD1222 COVID-19 vaccine. Study-wide findings and caveats: White British donors predominated, females outnumbered males, and clonal diversity was possibly underestimated. Repertoire sampling happened only post peak T cell response. Rises in breadth and depth of Spike-specific TCRs came after two AZD1222 doses.

The table came from immunoSEQ multiplex PCR; TCRdb's copy has only in-frame clones and leaves some out. The sample yields about 110,000 clones, approximately 94% seen once. The TCR sequence derives from an adult who received the AZD1222 COVID-19 vaccine. This rearrangement joins TRBV12-3 or TRBV12-4 to TRBJ1-2; D may be TRBD1 (5 bases). The sequencing used peripheral blood, collected 28 days after the second AZD1222 dose. In DNA, the CDR3 is TGTGCCAGCAGTTTTGCGGGGACTCATGGCTACACCTTC. It specifies CASSFAGTHGYTF.